This passage covers 5 T cell receptor beta chains from one sample sequenced in a study of T cell repertoires in cytomegalovirus infection. Each CDR3 protein gets one entry after TCRdb re-called the reads with MiXCR. The data contain 230,000 or so distinct CDR3 sequences, 35% to 40% of them singletons. Antigen specificity for these receptors is unknown. The material sequenced was CD8+ T cells from cultured PBMCs, taken from culture after CMV antigen stimulation. The receptors were gathered from a human donor in good health (CMV status not recorded). Some clones in this sample may be carry-over from other donors' samples.

The chain couples TRBV4-2 to TRBJ2-1; D uncertain. This CDR3 comprises 13 residues. V was cut by 4 bases and J by 5 bases, with 9 bases left in between. Germline CDR1 and CDR2: LGHNA and YNFKEQ. CDR3 sequence: CASSPKLDNEQFF. The DNA of the CDR3 is TGTGCCAGCAGCCCCAAATTGGACAATGAGCAGTTCTTC.

The sample holds a few counts of this clonotype. The V and J genes are TRBV14 and TRBJ1-4; TRBD1 matches 7 bases. Germline V gene data show CDR1 as SGHDN and CDR2 as FVKESK. J was trimmed by 6 bases and V by 4 bases; bases with no gene match: 11. This CDR3 region has 16 residues. Here the CDR3 reads CASSPTRTGTYEKLFF. CDR3 coding DNA: TGTGCCAGCAGCCCCACCCGGACAGGAACCTATGAAAAACTGTTTTTT.

This clonotype showed up just a few times. The rearrangement links TRBV11-2 to TRBJ1-4; D is uncertain. Germline lookup yields CDR1 SGHAT and CDR2 FQNNGV. The CDR3 has 15 amino acids. Trimming left V 5 bases short and J 7 bases short, with 17 bases between. The CDR3 loop reads CASSKAGRSVEKLFF. In DNA, the CDR3 is TGTGCCAGCAGCAAAGCCGGGAGATCCGTTGAAAAACTGTTTTTT.

The J gene is TRBJ1-1, the V gene TRBV7-8, with D possibly matching TRBD1 (5 bases). The CDR3 has 13 amino acids. Trimming pared 4 bases from V and 11 bases from J, leaving 17 bases between. Germline-derived CDR1 and CDR2 are SGHVS and FQNEAQ. Here the CDR3 DNA reads TGTGCCAGCAGCTCCGTCAGAAGAACAGGCGCTTTCTTT. Its translation is CASSSVRRTGAFF.

There are a few counts of this clonotype. The CDR3 DNA reads as TGTGCCAGCAGCTTAGGGGGCGGGGGGGCTGATGAGCAGTTCTTC. Protein: CASSLGGGGADEQFF. The V and J genes are TRBV7-3 and TRBJ2-1, with 9 bases that match TRBD2. CDR3 length equals 15 residues. V lost 2 bases, J lost 8 bases, and 7 bases stayed unmatched. Germline CDR1 SGHTA, CDR2 FQGTGA.